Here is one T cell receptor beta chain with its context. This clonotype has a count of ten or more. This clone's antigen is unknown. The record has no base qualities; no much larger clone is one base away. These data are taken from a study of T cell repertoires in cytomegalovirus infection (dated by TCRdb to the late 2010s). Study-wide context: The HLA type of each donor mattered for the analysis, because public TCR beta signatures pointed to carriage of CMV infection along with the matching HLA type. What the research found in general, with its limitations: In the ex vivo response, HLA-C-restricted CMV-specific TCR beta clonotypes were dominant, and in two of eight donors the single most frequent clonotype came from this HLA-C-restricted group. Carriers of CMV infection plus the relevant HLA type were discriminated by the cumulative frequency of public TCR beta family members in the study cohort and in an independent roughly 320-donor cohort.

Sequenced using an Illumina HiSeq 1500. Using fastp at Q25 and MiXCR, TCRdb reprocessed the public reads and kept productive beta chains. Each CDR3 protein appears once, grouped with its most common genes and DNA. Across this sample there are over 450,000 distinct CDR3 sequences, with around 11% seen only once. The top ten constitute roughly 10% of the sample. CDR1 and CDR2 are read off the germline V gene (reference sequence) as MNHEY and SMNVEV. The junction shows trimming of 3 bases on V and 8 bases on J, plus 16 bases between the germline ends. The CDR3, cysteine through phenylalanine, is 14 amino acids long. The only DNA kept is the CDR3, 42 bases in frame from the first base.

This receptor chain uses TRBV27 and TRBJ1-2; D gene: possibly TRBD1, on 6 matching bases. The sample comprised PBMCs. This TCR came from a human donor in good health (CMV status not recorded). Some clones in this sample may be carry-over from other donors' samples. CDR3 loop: CASSFHRDRAGYTF. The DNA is TGTGCCAGCAGTTTTCACAGGGACCGGGCGGGCTACACCTTC.